Presented here are 20 T cell receptor beta chains from one specimen sequenced in a study of beta chain features in type 1 diabetes. The investigators reverse transcribed all of the isolated RNA, so they sequenced expressed TCRB transcripts. TCRdb's copy holds only in-frame clones and misses some; the assay was immunoSEQ multiplex PCR. This sample has roughly 300,000 clones, with around 15% found just once. Source material: central memory CD4+ T cells from blood. Receptor source: a man aged 25-40 years in good health.

As concerns this clone: A far larger clone lies a single base away; this is likely a read error. The V and J genes are TRBV7-7 and TRBJ2-1; D remains ambiguous. Trimming stripped 5 bases from V and 2 bases from J, with 28 bases between. The CDR3 runs 20 residues. Germline CDR1 SSHAT, CDR2 FNYEAQ (reference sequence). The CDR3 spells CASSQSPASGFSNAYNEQFF. Here the CDR3 DNA reads TGTGCCAGCAGCCAATCGCCCGCGTCGGGTTTTAGCAATGCCTACAATGAGCAGTTCTTC.

The V and J genes are TRBV27 and TRBJ2-1; 9 bases align to TRBD2. The length of the CDR3 is 16 residues. Germline assignment: CDR1 MNHEY and CDR2 SMNVEV (reference sequence). Unmatched junction bases numbered 4, after V lost 1 base and J lost 3 bases. This CDR3 is CASSLLSSGIYNEQFF. The DNA of the CDR3 is TGTGCCAGCAGTTTATTATCTAGCGGGATCTACAATGAGCAGTTCTTC.

This clone has just a few counts. The chain uses TRBV6-1 and TRBJ2-5, with D tentatively TRBD1 or TRBD2 (7 bases each). Trimming removed 7 bases from V and 2 bases from J, with 17 bases in between. CDR3 size: 15 residues. Germline loops: CDR1 MNHNS, CDR2 SASEGT. The CDR3 region is CASKSRGGGQETQYF. DNA of the CDR3: TGTGCCAGCAAATCCAGGGGGGGTGGGCAAGAGACCCAGTACTTC.

The DNA for the CDR3 is TGTGCCAGCAGCCAACAATTTCAGGGGGCGGTGCAGTACTTC. It is translated as CASSQQFQGAVQYF. V usage is TRBV7-9 and J usage is TRBJ2-7, with 8 bases lining up with TRBD1. CDR1 is SEHNR and CDR2 is FQNEAQ in the germline V gene (reference sequence). The CDR3 contains 14 residues. Germline trimming cut 5 bases from V and 9 bases from J; bases unmatched to any gene: 12.

V is TRBV9 and J is TRBJ2-5, with 9 bases that match TRBD2. Germline V gives CDR1 SGDLS, CDR2 YYNGEE. The CDR3 has 16 residues. J gave up 5 bases and V 4 bases, and 12 bases lay outside the gene matches. The CDR3 here is CASSPSGLALPETQYF. The CDR3 coding sequence is TGTGCCAGCAGCCCCTCTGGACTAGCGCTCCCGGAGACCCAGTACTTC.

This sequence joins TRBV11-1 and TRBJ2-3; 8 bases match TRBD2. J was trimmed by 5 bases and V by 5 bases; bases with no gene match: 3. CDR3 length: 13 residues. The germline CDR1 and CDR2 sequences are SGHAT and FQDESV (reference sequence). CDR3 sequence reads: CASSPAGGDTQYF. Here the CDR3 DNA reads TGTGCCAGCAGCCCGGCGGGGGGAGATACGCAGTATTTT.

At least ten counts were recorded for this clone. The chain carries TRBV7-6 and TRBJ2-3; TRBD2 matches at 9 bases. The CDR3 spans 15 residues. Germline V gene lookup returns CDR1 SGHVS and CDR2 FNYEAQ. V lost 0 bases, J lost 5 bases, and 3 bases stayed unmatched. In DNA form, the CDR3 reads TGTGCCAGCAGCTTAGCGCCACTAGCGGGAGATACGCAGTATTTT. Translation: CASSLAPLAGDTQYF.

There are many counts of this clone. The chain employs TRBV18 and TRBJ1-5, with no clear D. V was shortened by 1 base and J by 3 bases, with 10 bases between the two germline ends. Germline CDR1 KGHSH, CDR2 LQKENI. CDR3 length: 15 amino acids. The DNA of the CDR3 is TGTGCCAGCTCACCACAGGAGGGTTACAATCAGCCCCAGCATTTT. Protein sequence: CASSPQEGYNQPQHF.

In its sample, this clone was seen a few times. The V call is TRBV19, the J call TRBJ1-4; no reliable D call. CDR3 length equals 14 residues. The germline gives CDR1 LNHDA, CDR2 SQIVND (reference sequence). The ends were cut back, 3 bases at V and 3 bases at J, with 8 bases in the middle. The CDR3 DNA is TGTGCCAGTAGTATTGATGGGGCTAATGAAAAACTGTTTTTT. It is translated as CASSIDGANEKLFF.

This clone was counted a few times. The rearrangement joins TRBV11-1 to TRBJ2-1, with TRBD1 matching 7 bases. Germline V CDR1 and CDR2: SGHAT, FQDESV (reference sequence). J was trimmed by 6 bases and V by 3 bases; bases with no gene match: 5. There are 14 residues in the CDR3. The CDR3 protein is CASSFRDSGNEQFF. The CDR3 DNA follows: TGTGCCAGCAGCTTCCGGGACAGCGGCAATGAGCAGTTCTTC.

This clone has only a few counts. The genes are TRBV14 and TRBJ2-1; D ambiguous. CDR1 is SGHDN, CDR2 FVKESK, per germline. The CDR3 length is 14 residues. Trimming left V 2 bases short and J 7 bases short, with 12 bases between. CDR3 amino acids: CASSQRGSGNEQFF. In nucleotides, the CDR3 is TGTGCCAGCAGCCAACGAGGTTCTGGGAATGAGCAGTTCTTC.

CDR3 protein: CASSRGDGVSGSQDTQYF. As DNA, the CDR3 is TGTGCCAGTAGTAGAGGAGATGGGGTTAGCGGGAGCCAAGATACGCAGTATTTT. This sequence joins TRBV19 and TRBJ2-3, with 9 nucleotides matching TRBD2. This CDR3 is 18 amino acids long. From germline, CDR1 is LNHDA and CDR2 SQIVND (reference sequence). V lost 4 bases to trimming and J lost 5 bases; unmatched junction nucleotides: 16.

The chain carries TRBV7-8 and TRBJ1-1; D is possibly TRBD1 (5 bases). CDR1 and CDR2 (germline): SGHVS, FQNEAQ. Trimming shortened V by 0 bases and J by 1 base, and 12 bases separated the two germline ends. The CDR3 runs 16 residues. The chain's CDR3 is CASSLADQGTNTEAFF. CDR3 nucleotide sequence: TGTGCCAGCAGCTTAGCAGATCAAGGGACGAACACTGAAGCTTTCTTT. Drawing the rest from reference TRBV7-8 and TRBJ1-1, the complete variable domain is GAGVSQSPRYKVAKRGQDVALRCDPISGHVSLFWYQQALGQGPEFLTYFQNEAQLDKSGLPSDRFFAERPEGSVSTLKIQRTQQEDSAVYLCASSLADQGTNTEAFFGQGTRLTVV.

The table lists this clone with a few counts. CDR3 DNA sequence: TGTGCCAGTAGTATCTCCCTAGCGGGGGGCTACAATGAGCAGTTCTTC. Residues: CASSISLAGGYNEQFF. This rearrangement joins TRBV19 to TRBJ2-1; TRBD2 aligns across 11 bases. Germline CDR1 reads LNHDA; CDR2 reads SQIVND (reference sequence). The CDR3 has 16 amino acids. Unmatched junction bases numbered 4, after V lost 3 bases and J lost 3 bases. Supplemented by reference TRBV19 and TRBJ2-1, the full variable domain reads DGGITQSPKYLFRKEGQNVTLSCEQNLNHDAMYWYRQDPGQGLRLIYYSQIVNDFQKGDIAEGYSVSREKKESFPLTVTSAQKNPTAFYLCASSISLAGGYNEQFFGPGTRLTVL.

This sequence joins TRBV6-1 and TRBJ1-1; no clear D gene. Germline V gene sequence: CDR1 MNHNS, CDR2 SASEGT. Trimming cost V 2 bases and J 4 bases, with 14 bases left between them. There are 15 residues in the CDR3. The CDR3 nucleotides read TGTGCCAGCAGTGAATCACCCCCGCGAGCCACTGAAGCTTTCTTT. Residues: CASSESPPRATEAFF.

This clone turned up a few times. This chain joins TRBV6-1 and TRBJ2-5, with 8 bases identical to TRBD2. The CDR3 loop spans 14 amino acids. Germline CDR1 and CDR2: MNHNS and SASEGT. The junction had 7 bases not matched to a gene; V was cut back by 6 bases and J by 4 bases. The CDR3 DNA sequence: TGTGCCAGCAGAGTTCCGGGGGGGGGAGAGACCCAGTACTTC. Amino acids: CASRVPGGGETQYF.

This clone was seen only a few times. The V call is TRBV2, the J call TRBJ1-2; 7 bases align to TRBD1. The V segment lost 2 bases and the J segment 4 bases; nucleotides outside the gene matches: 4. The germline CDR1 and CDR2 sequences are SNHLY and FYNNEI. The CDR3 sequence is 14 residues long. CDR3 amino acids: CASSEQGERYGYTF. In nucleotides, the CDR3 is TGTGCCAGCAGTGAACAGGGGGAGCGCTATGGCTACACCTTC.

This clone has just a few counts. This rearrangement joins TRBV10-3 to TRBJ2-5, with a tentative D call TRBD2 (6 bases). There are 15 residues in the CDR3. Per germline, CDR1 ENHRY and CDR2 SYGVKD. V was pared by 0 bases and J by 2 bases, with 10 bases between. The CDR3 DNA sequence: TGTGCCATCAGTGAGTCGTTAGCGGATCAAGAGACCCAGTACTTC. It is translated as CAISESLADQETQYF.

This clone was picked up a small number of times. J is TRBJ1-1 and V is TRBV4-1; D unclear. Between the trimmed V and J ends, which lost 1 base and 1 base, there was a span of 7 bases. The CDR3 sequence is 14 residues long. Germline CDR1 is MGHRA and CDR2 is YSYEKL. The CDR3 nucleotides are TGCGCCAGCAGCCAAGCAATGGGGAACACTGAAGCTTTCTTT. This sequence encodes CASSQAMGNTEAFF.

This clone was seen more than once but under ten times. The chain employs TRBV6-5 and TRBJ1-5; D gene uncertain. The germline CDR1 and CDR2 sequences are MNHEY and SVGAGI. V gave up 11 bases and J gave up 6 bases, with 5 bases separating them. This CDR3 is built from 9 residues. CDR3 coding DNA: TGTGCCGTTGGTCAGCCCCAGCATTTT. Protein: CAVGQPQHF.